This TCR beta chain was documented in a study of blood T cell repertoires in COVID-19. Here immunoSEQ multiplex PCR was the method, and the copy in TCRdb shows in-frame clones only, minus some. The sample carries around 100,000 clones, more than 65% recorded once. The V and J ends lost 2 bases and 4 bases, in that order; junction bases with no gene match: 1. Germline values: CDR1 MNHEY, CDR2 SMNVEV (reference sequence). CDR3 length: 15 residues. The sequence derives from a man between 65 and 85 years old with active or convalescent COVID-19. The chain recombines TRBV27 with TRBJ2-7, with 14 bases aligning to TRBD2. Sequencing was done on a sample of peripheral blood. The CDR3 nucleotides are TGTGCCAGCAGTTTAAGGACTAGCGGGGGGTACGAGCAGTACTTC. Amino acids: CASSLRTSGGYEQYF.